This TCR beta chain derives from a study of siplizumab effects on memory and regulatory T cells. The study, taken as a whole, reports: Whether proliferating Tregs in siplizumab cultures suppress was not functionally confirmed. Among mappable alloreactive CD4+ clones, the Treg-derived fraction averaged around 70% with siplizumab versus 25% to 30% in controls. Sequences below about 10^-5 frequency were poorly captured, and few alloreactive clones mapped to unstimulated subsets. Memory cells seemed less diverse than naive T cells, which seemed major alloresponse contributors.

Some clones are missing from TCRdb's copy, which holds only in-frame ones; the method was immunoSEQ multiplex PCR. The sample comprises under 100,000 clones, roughly 94% of which are singletons, and about 1.5% rests with the top ten. CDR3 length: 13 amino acids. The V end lost 1 base, the J end lost 2 bases, and 8 bases lay between the germline ends. Germline lookup yields CDR1 GTSNPN and CDR2 SVGIG (reference sequence). This clone was seen only once. Its antigen is not known. The sequenced material came from non-Treg CD4+ T cells sorted from blood. This sequence was found in a human donor in good health. The rearrangement uses TRBV30 and TRBJ1-2; D may be TRBD1 (6 bases). CDR3 sequence reads: CAWSADRNYGYTF. The CDR3 DNA sequence: TGTGCCTGGAGTGCCGACAGGAACTATGGCTACACCTTC.